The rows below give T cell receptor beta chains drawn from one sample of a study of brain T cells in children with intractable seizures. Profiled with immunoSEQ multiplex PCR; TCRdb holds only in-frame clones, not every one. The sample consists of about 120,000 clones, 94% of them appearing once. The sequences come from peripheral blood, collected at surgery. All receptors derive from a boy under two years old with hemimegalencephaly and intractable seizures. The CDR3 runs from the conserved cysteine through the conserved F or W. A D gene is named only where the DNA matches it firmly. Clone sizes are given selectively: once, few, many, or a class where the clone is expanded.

CDR3: CASSPGSTDTQYF
DNA: TGTGCCAGCAGCCCGGGATCCACAGATACGCAGTATTTT
D: -
size: -
V: TRBV11-2
J: TRBJ2-3

CDR3: CASGLVLSRGSGNTIYF
DNA: TGTGCTAGTGGTTTGGTATTGTCGAGGGGGTCCGGAAACACCATATATTTT
D: -
size: -
V: TRBV12-5
J: TRBJ1-3

CDR3: CASSLEGGERGTEAFF
DNA: TGTGCCAGCAGTTTAGAGGGAGGTGAAAGAGGGACTGAAGCTTTCTTT
D: -
size: -
V: TRBV27
J: TRBJ1-1

CDR3: CASSLGRTYGYTF
DNA: TGTGCCAGCAGTTTAGGACGGACCTATGGCTACACCTTC
D: -
size: few
V: TRBV28
J: TRBJ1-2

CDR3: CASREGQGPEKLFF
DNA: TGTGCCAGCAGGGAGGGGCAGGGACCCGAAAAACTGTTTTTT
D: -
size: -
V: TRBV28
J: TRBJ1-4

CDR3: CASRLSGLAGAGELFF
DNA: TGTGCAAGTCGCTTATCGGGACTAGCGGGAGCCGGGGAGCTGTTTTTT
D: -
size: -
V: TRBV12-2
J: TRBJ2-2

CDR3: CASSLGLVGNEQFF
DNA: TGTGCCAGCAGTTTAGGACTAGTGGGCAATGAGCAGTTCTTC
D: TRBD2
size: -
V: TRBV6-5
J: TRBJ2-1

CDR3: CASSTRTSGSWGNEQFF
DNA: TGCGCCAGCAGCACCCGGACTAGCGGGAGTTGGGGCAATGAGCAGTTCTTC
D: TRBD2
size: -
V: TRBV5-1
J: TRBJ2-1

CDR3: CASSVELAGGTQYF
DNA: TGTGCCAGCAGCGTAGAACTAGCGGGAGGCACGCAGTATTTT
D: TRBD2
size: -
V: TRBV9
J: TRBJ2-3

CDR3: CASSEVSSTEAFF
DNA: TGTGCCAGCAGTGAAGTGTCGAGCACTGAAGCTTTCTTT
D: -
size: -
V: TRBV6-1
J: TRBJ1-1

CDR3: CATSRGGGSGTGELFF
DNA: TGTGCCACCAGCAGAGGGGGCGGGAGTGGTACCGGGGAGCTGTTTTTT
D: TRBD2
size: -
V: TRBV15
J: TRBJ2-2

CDR3: CSASGGSTWDEQFF
DNA: TGCAGTGCTAGTGGCGGGAGTACGTGGGATGAGCAGTTCTTC
D: TRBD2
size: -
V: TRBV20-1
J: TRBJ2-1

CDR3: CASSPRLAGGLDTQYF
DNA: TGTGCCAGCAGTCCAAGACTAGCGGGAGGTTTGGATACGCAGTATTTT
D: TRBD2
size: once
V: TRBV2
J: TRBJ2-3

CDR3: CAINSGGYEQYF
DNA: TGTGCCATCAACTCCGGGGGCTACGAGCAGTACTTC
D: -
size: once
V: TRBV10-3
J: TRBJ2-7

CDR3: CASGGGRGSTDTQYF
DNA: TGTGCCAGCGGGGGCGGGCGTGGTAGCACAGATACGCAGTATTTT
D: -
size: -
V: TRBV6-4
J: TRBJ2-3

CDR3: CASSYRQGGSMNEKLFF
DNA: TGTGCCAGCAGCTACCGACAGGGAGGGTCTATGAATGAAAAACTGTTTTTT
D: TRBD1
size: -
V: TRBV4-2
J: TRBJ1-4

CDR3: CASSLGPPETQYF
DNA: TGTGCCAGCAGCTTGGGCCCTCCAGAGACCCAGTACTTC
D: -
size: -
V: TRBV5-4
J: TRBJ2-5

CDR3: CASSQARWSYGYTF
DNA: TGCGCCAGCAGCCAAGCGCGATGGAGCTATGGCTACACCTTC
D: -
size: -
V: TRBV4-1
J: TRBJ1-2

CDR3: CATGANQETQYF
DNA: TGTGCCACCGGGGCAAACCAAGAGACCCAGTACTTC
D: -
size: -
V: TRBV7-2
J: TRBJ2-5

CDR3: CASSPGLARAKNIQYF
DNA: TGTGCCAGCAGCCCCGGACTAGCGAGGGCCAAAAACATTCAGTACTTC
D: TRBD2
size: -
V: TRBV11-2
J: TRBJ2-4

CDR3: CASSSRRSGRMTTDTQYF
DNA: TGTGCCAGCAGCTCCAGGCGCAGCGGGAGGATGACTACAGATACGCAGTATTTT
D: TRBD2
size: -
V: TRBV13
J: TRBJ2-3

CDR3: CASSLTGYLFYRDPVEKLFF
DNA: TGTGCCAGCAGTTTAACCGGATACTTGTTTTATCGGGATCCCGTGGAAAAACTGTTTTTT
D: -
size: once
V: TRBV28
J: TRBJ1-4

CDR3: CSAAVAGVGDTQYF
DNA: TGCAGCGCCGCGGTAGCGGGAGTGGGAGATACGCAGTATTTT
D: TRBD2
size: -
V: TRBV29-1
J: TRBJ2-3

CDR3: CASSFVAGSYNEQFF
DNA: TGTGCCAGCAGTTTCGTCGCGGGCTCCTACAATGAGCAGTTCTTC
D: -
size: -
V: TRBV28
J: TRBJ2-1

CDR3: CASSPLDRVSYGYTF
DNA: TGTGCCAGCTCACCACTCGACAGGGTTTCCTATGGCTACACCTTC
D: TRBD1
size: -
V: TRBV18
J: TRBJ1-2

CDR3: CASSIRLNTGELFF
DNA: TGTGCCAGTAGTATAAGATTGAACACCGGGGAGCTGTTTTTT
D: -
size: once
V: TRBV19
J: TRBJ2-2

CDR3: CASRSSGTAYNEQFF
DNA: TGCGCCAGCCGATCTAGCGGGACGGCTTACAATGAGCAGTTCTTC
D: TRBD2
size: -
V: TRBV5-1
J: TRBJ2-1

CDR3: CASSLENSPLHF
DNA: TGCGCCAGCAGCTTGGAAAATTCACCCCTCCACTTT
D: -
size: -
V: TRBV5-1
J: TRBJ1-6

CDR3: CASSPPAPHYGYTF
DNA: TGTGCCAGCAGTCCGCCGGCCCCACACTATGGCTACACCTTC
D: -
size: -
V: TRBV28
J: TRBJ1-2

CDR3: CASSEPEGGGFYEQYF
DNA: TGCGCCAGCAGTGAGCCCGAAGGGGGTGGGTTCTACGAGCAGTACTTC
D: -
size: -
V: TRBV10-2
J: TRBJ2-7

CDR3: CASSLLGGGTEAFF
DNA: TGTGCCAGCAGTTTATTAGGGGGCGGGACTGAAGCTTTCTTT
D: TRBD1
size: -
V: TRBV28
J: TRBJ1-1

CDR3: CASSFSHNLYEQYF
DNA: TGTGCCAGCAGTTTTTCTCATAACCTCTACGAGCAGTACTTC
D: -
size: -
V: TRBV28
J: TRBJ2-7

CDR3: CASGNRSDGYGYTF
DNA: TGTGCCAGCGGAAACAGGTCTGATGGCTATGGCTACACCTTC
D: -
size: -
V: TRBV27
J: TRBJ1-2

CDR3: CASSVGTSGRGYNEQFF
DNA: TGTGCCAGCAGCGTAGGGACTAGCGGGAGGGGCTACAATGAGCAGTTCTTC
D: TRBD2
size: -
V: TRBV9
J: TRBJ2-1

CDR3: CASSFAGDRIEQYF
DNA: TGCGCCAGCAGCTTCGCGGGAGATCGAATCGAGCAGTACTTC
D: TRBD2
size: -
V: TRBV5-1
J: TRBJ2-7

CDR3: CASSLAGAGANVLTF
DNA: TGTGCCAGCAGCTTGGCGGGAGCTGGGGCCAACGTCCTGACTTTC
D: TRBD2
size: once
V: TRBV7-9
J: TRBJ2-6

CDR3: CAVRLSYNSPLHF
DNA: TGTGCCGTTCGGCTCTCCTATAATTCACCCCTCCACTTT
D: -
size: -
V: TRBV7-9
J: TRBJ1-6

CDR3: CASSLISGINSPLHF
DNA: TGTGCCAGCAGCTTGATTTCAGGGATTAATTCACCCCTCCACTTT
D: -
size: -
V: TRBV5-6
J: TRBJ1-6

CDR3: CASSKDRNYGYTF
DNA: TGTGCCAGCAGTAAGGACAGGAACTATGGCTACACCTTC
D: TRBD1
size: -
V: TRBV2
J: TRBJ1-2

CDR3: CASSQTPGNYGYTF
DNA: TGCGCCAGCAGCCAGACTCCAGGGAACTATGGCTACACCTTC
D: -
size: -
V: TRBV5-1
J: TRBJ1-2

CDR3: CAIGEETQYF
DNA: TGTGCCATCGGGGAAGAGACCCAGTACTTC
D: -
size: -
V: TRBV10-3
J: TRBJ2-5

CDR3: CASGRGGWNGTEAFF
DNA: TGCGCCAGCGGGAGGGGGGGATGGAACGGCACTGAAGCTTTCTTT
D: -
size: -
V: TRBV10-1
J: TRBJ1-1

CDR3: CASSAQGHKGKLFF
DNA: TGTGCCAGTAGTGCTCAGGGACATAAGGGAAAACTGTTTTTT
D: -
size: -
V: TRBV19
J: TRBJ1-4